This TCR beta chain was recorded in a study of regulatory T cells in long-lasting Graves disease. The authors built TCR beta libraries using iRepertoire HTBI primers and Arm-PCR of CDR3 regions. From the multiplex PCR reads, TCRdb called clonotypes with MiXCR, one entry per CDR3 protein. The sample has approximately 560,000 distinct CDR3 sequences; around 16% are singletons. Time point indicated: newly diagnosed GD, antithyroid drugs for less than 3 months. PBMCs provided the RNA from which the TCR library was made. This clonotype was observed at least ten times. The junction had 5 bases not matched to a gene; V was cut back by 5 bases and J by 2 bases. CDR1 and CDR2 from the germline V gene are SGHTA and FQGNSA. The CDR3 is 15 residues long. Another study also made use of these data, one on T cells in Graves' hyperthyroidism and ophthalmopathy. That paper notes: The HTBI primer set drove a first-round RT-PCR of the TCR CDR3.

The rearrangement links TRBV7-2 to TRBJ2-7, with 11 bases that match TRBD2. Sequences were derived from peripheral blood mononuclear cells (PBMCs), sampled at new diagnosis, from a patient treated with antithyroid drugs. This TCR came from a man between 18 and 29 years old with Graves disease. CDR3 in DNA: TGTGCCAGCAGCCATCGGACTAGCGGGCCCTACGAGCAGTACTTC. The encoded protein is CASSHRTSGPYEQYF.